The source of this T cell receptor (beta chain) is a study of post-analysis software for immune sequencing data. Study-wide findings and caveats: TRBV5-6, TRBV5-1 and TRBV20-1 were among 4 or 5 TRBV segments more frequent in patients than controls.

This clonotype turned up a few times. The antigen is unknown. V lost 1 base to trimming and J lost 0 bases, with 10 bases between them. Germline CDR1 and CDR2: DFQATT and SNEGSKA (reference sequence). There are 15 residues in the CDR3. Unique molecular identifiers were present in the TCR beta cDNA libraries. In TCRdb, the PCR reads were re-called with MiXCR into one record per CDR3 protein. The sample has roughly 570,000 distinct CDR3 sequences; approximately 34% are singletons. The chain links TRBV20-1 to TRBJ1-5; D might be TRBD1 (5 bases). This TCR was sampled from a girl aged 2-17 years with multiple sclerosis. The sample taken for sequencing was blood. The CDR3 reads CSARAAGTSNQPQHF. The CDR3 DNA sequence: TGCAGTGCTAGAGCGGCAGGGACTAGCAATCAGCCCCAGCATTTT.